This T cell receptor beta chain was found in a study of T-cell reconstitution after alpha-beta-depleted transplantation in children. During its preparation, the TCRbeta library received unique molecular identifiers. TCRdb fed the PCR reads into MiXCR, producing one record per CDR3 protein. Of around 500,000 distinct CDR3 sequences listed, 12% were seen once; the top ten hold 5% to 6%. This clonotype was seen many times. Trimming removed 4 bases from V and 5 bases from J; junction bases left unmatched: 7. The CDR3 runs to 15 residues. Germline CDR1 reads MNHEY; CDR2 reads SVGEGT. This sequence joins TRBV6-2 or TRBV6-3 and TRBJ2-2; TRBD1 matches at 7 bases. This sequence was found in a human donor who donated a stem cell graft to a child with combined immunodeficiency. The sequencing here drew on PBMCs from the stem cell graft donor, taken from the stem cell graft. CDR3 loop: CASSFRDRETGELFF. Written as DNA, the CDR3 is TGTGCCAGCAGTTTCCGCGACAGGGAGACCGGGGAGCTGTTTTTT.